This T cell receptor (beta chain) was sequenced for a study of PD-L1 blockade in urothelial cancer. In germline, CDR1 is MNHGY, CDR2 SAAAGT. The CDR3 runs to 13 residues. V lost 7 bases and J lost 3; bases outside the gene matches: 2. The diagnosis in patients was locally advanced or metastatic urothelial carcinoma. This clone came up a few times. Each PCR had synthetic TCR analog templates added to it as a spike-in. Clones were sequenced by immunoSEQ multiplex PCR, and TCRdb holds only the in-frame ones, with some missing. The table records about 2,500 clones, 37% of them present only once. Sequenced here: tumor tissue, sampled before atezolizumab (anti-PD-L1) treatment. The sequence came from a man between 60 and 75 years old with urothelial cancer. The J gene is TRBJ1-4, the V gene TRBV6-8; 7 nucleotides align to TRBD1. CDR3 in DNA: TGTGCCAGCACCGGACAGGCTAATGAAAAACTGTTTTTT. The encoded protein is CASTGQANEKLFF.